These 26 T cell receptor beta chains were sequenced from one sample in a study of OX40 agonist ivuxolimab in advanced cancers. Only in-frame clones appear in the TCRdb table, and some are missing; sequencing was by immunoSEQ multiplex PCR. Found here are under 50,000 clones, about four fifths of them singletons; the top ten hold 9.5% to 10%. This sample comprised CD4+ or CD8+ T cells sorted from blood, obtained in a trial of the OX40 agonist ivuxolimab. The receptors stem from an adult with an advanced solid tumor such as melanoma, head and neck, liver or kidney cancer.

This clone was observed a few times. The V call is TRBV7-8, the J call TRBJ1-5; 8 bases are a match to TRBD1. Trimming took 3 bases from V and 6 from J; bases not matched to a gene: 13. CDR1 is SGHVS, CDR2 FQNEAQ, per germline. The CDR3 is made up of 17 amino acids. This chain's CDR3 is CASSFFGGSGGFQPQHF. In nucleotides, the CDR3 is TGTGCCAGCAGCTTTTTCGGTGGGTCAGGGGGCTTTCAGCCCCAGCATTTT. The whole variable domain, filled in from reference TRBV7-8 and TRBJ1-5, reads GAGVSQSPRYKVAKRGQDVALRCDPISGHVSLFWYQQALGQGPEFLTYFQNEAQLDKSGLPSDRFFAERPEGSVSTLKIQRTQQEDSAVYLCASSFFGGSGGFQPQHFGDGTRLSIL.

The chain joins TRBV7-2 to TRBJ2-7, with 8 bases aligning to TRBD2. V gave up 5 bases and J gave up 1 base; unmatched junction bases: 7. CDR1 and CDR2 from the germline V gene are SGHTA and FQGNSA. This CDR3 is built from 15 residues. The CDR3 region is CASSRGSGGSYEQYF. DNA for the CDR3: TGTGCCAGCAGCCGGGGAAGCGGGGGATCCTACGAGCAGTACTTC. The full variable domain, in which reference TRBV7-2 and TRBJ2-7 provide the parts outside the CDR3, is GAGVSQSPSNKVTEKGKDVELRCDPISGHTALYWYRQSLGQGLEFLIYFQGNSAPDKSGLPSDRFSAERTGGSVSTLTIQRTQQEDSAVYLCASSRGSGGSYEQYFGPGTRLTVT.

CDR3 nucleotide sequence: TGTGCCACCAGCAGAGATCGAACCGTGAATGAGCAGTTCTTC. Amino acids: CATSRDRTVNEQFF. The chain joins TRBV15 to TRBJ2-1, with D unclear. The CDR3 runs 14 residues. Germline V gene lookup returns CDR1 LNHNV and CDR2 YYDKDF (reference sequence). Trimming removed 0 bases from V and 7 bases from J, with 10 bases in between.

V and J are TRBV4-1 and TRBJ2-7, with D perhaps matching TRBD2 (5 bases). The V gene's germline CDR1 is MGHRA and CDR2 YSYEKL. The ends were cut back, 1 base at V and 5 bases at J, with 9 bases in the middle. The length of the CDR3 is 13 residues. The CDR3 loop reads CASSQVVGDEQYF. The CDR3 nucleotides read TGCGCCAGCAGCCAAGTGGTCGGGGACGAGCAGTACTTC.

The gene calls are TRBV7-9 and TRBJ2-1; weak D call: TRBD2 (6 bases). From germline, CDR1 is SEHNR and CDR2 FQNEAQ (reference sequence). The CDR3 has 12 amino acids. V was shortened by 4 bases and J by 7 bases, with 8 bases between the two germline ends. The CDR3 is CASSSRGNEQFF. The CDR3, as DNA: TGTGCCAGCAGCTCTCGGGGGAATGAGCAGTTCTTC.

This chain uses TRBV28 with TRBJ1-2; the D is unclear. The V gene's germline CDR1 is MDHEN and CDR2 SYDVKM. The CDR3 covers 13 residues. The V end was cut by 6 bases, the J end by 4 bases, with 12 bases between. The CDR3 coding sequence is TGTGCCAGCAGAAAGGGTGGTAGCTATGGCTACACCTTC. It codes for CASRKGGSYGYTF.

This clone appeared a few times. The chain combines TRBV5-1 with TRBJ2-2; no clear D gene. Looked up from germline, CDR1 is SGHRS and CDR2 is YFSETQ. This CDR3 has 15 amino acids. Trimming shortened V by 4 bases and J by 6 bases, and 16 bases separated the two germline ends. CDR3 DNA: TGCGCCAGCAGCGAATTGACACCCAGCGCCGGGGAGCTGTTTTTT. It yields the protein CASSELTPSAGELFF.

This clone was counted between two and nine times. This chain links TRBV7-6 with TRBJ2-7; 8 bases are shared with TRBD1. The CDR3 extends over 16 amino acids. Trimming at V came to 3 bases and at J to 5 bases, leaving 12 bases not matched to a gene. Germline CDR1 is SGHVS and CDR2 is FNYEAQ. The CDR3 DNA sequence: TGTGCCAGCAGCTTGTATGGCAGGGGGCCTACCAACGAGCAGTACTTC. This sequence encodes CASSLYGRGPTNEQYF. The full variable domain, in which reference TRBV7-6 and TRBJ2-7 provide the parts outside the CDR3, is GAGVSQSPRYKVTKRGQDVALRCDPISGHVSLYWYRQALGQGPEFLTYFNYEAQQDKSGLPNDRFSAERPEGSISTLTIQRTEQRDSAMYRCASSLYGRGPTNEQYFGPGTRLTVT.

The V gene is TRBV5-6, the J gene TRBJ1-6; D gene uncertain. Germline CDR1 and CDR2: SGHDT and YYEEEE. V dropped 5 bases and J dropped 0 bases, with 12 bases sitting between them. The CDR3 spans 16 residues. The CDR3, as DNA: TGTGCCAGCAGTAAAAGGGCCAACTCCTATAATTCACCCCTCCACTTT. It specifies CASSKRANSYNSPLHF. Supplemented by reference TRBV5-6 and TRBJ1-6, the full variable domain reads DAGVTQSPTHLIKTRGQQVTLRCSPKSGHDTVSWYQQALGQGPQFIFQYYEEEERQRGNFPDRFSGHQFPNYSSELNVNALLLGDSALYLCASSKRANSYNSPLHFGNGTRLTVT.

The genes are TRBV11-3 and TRBJ2-1; 13 bases are a match to TRBD2. The CDR3 consists of 16 residues. The germline gives CDR1 SGHNT, CDR2 YENEEA. V was clipped by 1 base and J by 7 bases; unmatched bases: 4. CDR3 in DNA: TGTGCCAGCAGCTTAGGCACACTAGCGGGAGGGAATGAGCAGTTCTTC. Its translation is CASSLGTLAGGNEQFF.

V usage is TRBV11-2 and J usage is TRBJ1-2; the D gene is possibly TRBD1 (5 bases). This CDR3 contains 15 residues. V shed 5 bases and J shed 1 base, with 14 bases lying between them. The germline gives CDR1 SGHAT, CDR2 FQNNGV. DNA of the CDR3: TGTGCCAGCAGCCCTCGGGGGTCTTATAACTATGGCTACACCTTC. Its protein product is CASSPRGSYNYGYTF.

The CDR3 region is CASSEPETEKLFF. In DNA form, the CDR3 reads TGTGCCAGCAGTGAACCTGAAACCGAAAAACTGTTTTTT. The V gene is TRBV2, the J gene TRBJ1-4; D gene ambiguous. This CDR3 contains 13 residues. Germline V gene data show CDR1 as SNHLY and CDR2 as FYNNEI. V was cut by 2 bases and J by 8 bases, with 9 bases left in between.

The genes are TRBV7-6 and TRBJ2-1, with 9 bases matching TRBD2. The CDR3 loop spans 16 amino acids. Germline CDR1 SGHVS, CDR2 FNYEAQ. V trimming: 3 bases; J trimming: 2 bases; junction bases outside the gene matches: 5. The CDR3 nucleotides are TGTGCCAGCAGCTTTCTGGCGGGAGGGGCCTACAATGAGCAGTTCTTC. Its protein product is CASSFLAGGAYNEQFF.

This chain joins TRBV27 and TRBJ2-1; D possibly uses TRBD1 or TRBD2 (6 bases each). CDR1 and CDR2 from the germline V gene are MNHEY and SMNVEV (reference sequence). CDR3 length equals 15 residues. The V gene lost 7 bases and the J gene lost 6 bases, with 19 bases spanning the gap. In DNA, the CDR3 is TGTGCCAGCAAAATAAGGGGGGCCGTCGGCAATGAGCAGTTCTTC. It is translated as CASKIRGAVGNEQFF.

The CDR3 nucleotides read TGTGCCATCAGTGAGTGGGGACAGGGACATCAGCCCCAGCATTTT. As protein: CAISEWGQGHQPQHF. V is TRBV10-3 and J is TRBJ1-5, with 9 nucleotides matching TRBD1. V was clipped by 1 base and J by 5 bases; unmatched bases: 3. CDR1 and CDR2 from the germline V gene are ENHRY and SYGVKD. The CDR3 has 15 residues.

V is TRBV5-4 and J is TRBJ1-2; 10 positions match TRBD1. V was clipped by 4 bases and J by 6 bases; unmatched bases: 6. The length of the CDR3 is 14 residues. Per the germline V gene, CDR1 is SGHNT and CDR2 is YYREEE (reference sequence). The CDR3, as DNA: TGTGCCAGCAGCCCCCCCGGGACAGGGGATGGCTACACCTTC. This gives the protein CASSPPGTGDGYTF.

V and J are TRBV4-1 and TRBJ1-1; perhaps TRBD1 as D (6 bases). The germline gives CDR1 MGHRA, CDR2 YSYEKL. CDR3 length equals 17 residues. The V end was cut by 4 bases, the J end by 6 bases, with 24 bases between. CDR3 residues: CASSPYGPPGVSPEAFF. Here the CDR3 DNA reads TGCGCCAGCAGCCCTTACGGACCACCAGGGGTATCACCTGAAGCTTTCTTT.

This sequence joins TRBV19 and TRBJ2-2, with D perhaps matching TRBD2 (7 bases). This CDR3 contains 14 residues. Deletions cut 6 bases from V and 4 bases from J, with 12 bases between. Germline-derived CDR1 and CDR2 are LNHDA and SQIVND (reference sequence). The CDR3 nucleotides read TGTGCCAGTAGCGGACTAGGGGGCACCGGGGAGCTGTTTTTT. This gives the protein CASSGLGGTGELFF.

This chain joins TRBV9 and TRBJ1-2; D perhaps matches TRBD1 (6 bases). Germline-derived CDR1 and CDR2 are SGDLS and YYNGEE. The CDR3 totals 15 residues. Trimming stripped 4 bases from V and 6 bases from J, with 19 bases between. CDR3: CASSWGGLQRDGYTF. CDR3 sequence (DNA): TGTGCCAGCAGCTGGGGGGGGCTGCAAAGGGATGGCTACACCTTC.

This clone has a single count. This rearrangement joins TRBV2 to TRBJ2-5, with TRBD1 matching over 12 bases. Germline lookup yields CDR1 SNHLY and CDR2 FYNNEI. The trim removed 6 bases at V and 7 bases at J, leaving 9 bases unmatched. The CDR3 contains 15 residues. The CDR3 DNA follows: TGTGCCAGCAGGGCCGGGACAGGGGGCGGGGTGACCCAGTACTTC. Translating it yields CASRAGTGGGVTQYF. Supplemented by reference TRBV2 and TRBJ2-5, the full variable domain reads EPEVTQTPSHQVTQMGQEVILRCVPISNHLYFYWYRQILGQKVEFLVSFYNNEISEKSEIFDDQFSVERPDGSNFTLKIRSTKLEDSAMYFCASRAGTGGGVTQYFGPGTRLLVL.

The V gene is TRBV30, the J gene TRBJ2-5, with 9 bases matching TRBD2. The CDR3 length is 14 residues. The J segment lost 5 bases and the V segment lost 0 bases, leaving 4 bases of the junction unmatched. In germline, CDR1 is GTSNPN, CDR2 SVGIG (reference sequence). The CDR3 loop reads CAWSVPGLAETQYF. CDR3 sequence (DNA): TGTGCCTGGAGTGTCCCCGGACTAGCGGAGACCCAGTACTTC.

The chain recombines TRBV6-5 with TRBJ2-1; D is unclear. Trimming shortened V by 6 bases and J by 5 bases, and 5 bases separated the two germline ends. The CDR3 contains 11 residues. Germline CDR1 and CDR2: MNHEY and SVGAGI. As DNA, the CDR3 is TGTGCCAGCAGGGCCGACAATGAGCAGTTCTTC. This codes for CASRADNEQFF.

This rearrangement joins TRBV4-1 to TRBJ2-1, with 7 bases aligning to TRBD2. Unmatched junction bases numbered 9, after V lost 7 bases and J lost 3 bases. Germline loops: CDR1 MGHRA, CDR2 YSYEKL. The CDR3 runs to 15 residues. The CDR3: CASTPRDYHYNEQFF. In DNA, the CDR3 is TGCGCCAGCACACCCCGGGACTACCACTACAATGAGCAGTTCTTC.

This clone appeared a single time. The genes are TRBV20-1 and TRBJ2-7; D not certain. The V end lost 7 bases, the J end lost 6 bases, and 13 bases lay between the germline ends. The germline CDR1 and CDR2 sequences are DFQATT and SNEGSKA (reference sequence). This CDR3 has 11 residues. The CDR3 loop is CSGWTSLEQYF. Written as DNA, the CDR3 is TGCAGTGGATGGACCTCTCTCGAGCAGTACTTC.

The chain joins TRBV7-9 to TRBJ2-1, with D perhaps matching TRBD1 (6 bases). Between the trimmed V and J ends, which lost 5 bases and 9 bases, there was a span of 17 bases. CDR1 is SEHNR, CDR2 FQNEAQ, per germline (reference sequence). The CDR3 has 14 residues. The CDR3 region is CASSRNSQGSEQFF. CDR3 DNA: TGTGCCAGCAGCCGAAATTCACAGGGCTCTGAGCAGTTCTTC.

This chain links TRBV6-1 with TRBJ1-6; no firm D call. The germline gives CDR1 MNHNS, CDR2 SASEGT. CDR3 length: 12 residues. Trimming pared 0 bases from V and 8 bases from J, leaving 2 bases between. CDR3 DNA: TGTGCCAGCAGTGAAGCCTATTCACCCCTCCACTTT. Amino acid sequence: CASSEAYSPLHF.